The 9 T cell receptor beta chains listed next were all sequenced from one sample in a study of blood T cell repertoires in COVID-19. Assay: immunoSEQ multiplex PCR; the TCRdb copy retains only in-frame clones and omits some. Of some 260,000 clones listed, 80% to 90% are singletons. Material: PBMCs or T cells enriched from blood (not recorded which). Source of these receptors: a man aged 25 to 40 with acute COVID-19.

The rearrangement joins TRBV19 to TRBJ2-7; D unresolved. CDR1 is LNHDA, CDR2 SQIVND, per germline (reference sequence). CDR3 length: 11 residues. Here the CDR3 DNA reads TGTGCCAGTAGTTCCGGCGGTAGGTTTATAGTC. Amino acid sequence: CASSSGGRFIV.

The chain is built from TRBV7-8 and TRBJ2-3; D gene unclear. Germline CDR1 is SGHVS and CDR2 is FQNEAQ. V shed 2 bases and J shed 4 bases, with 13 bases lying between them. The CDR3 loop spans 15 amino acids. This chain's CDR3 is CASSLFPVFADTQYF. DNA for the CDR3: TGTGCCAGCAGCTTATTCCCTGTTTTCGCAGATACGCAGTATTTT.

This sequence joins TRBV6-5 and TRBJ1-1; possible D gene TRBD1, 5 bases. The germline CDR1 and CDR2 sequences are MNHEY and SVGAGI. Trimming removed 2 bases from V and 3 bases from J, with 7 bases in between. CDR3 length: 13 amino acids. The CDR3 loop is CASSYKGDTEAFF. Here the CDR3 DNA reads TGTGCCAGCAGTTACAAAGGGGACACTGAAGCTTTCTTT.

V is TRBV11-2 and J is TRBJ1-6, with a tentative D call TRBD1 (6 bases). The CDR3 totals 17 residues. V lost 5 bases and J lost 3, with 17 bases in between. CDR1 is SGHAT, CDR2 FQNNGV, per germline. The CDR3 loop reads CASSPNLDSFYNSPLHF. The DNA of the CDR3 is TGTGCCAGCAGCCCCAACCTGGACAGTTTCTATAATTCACCCCTCCACTTT.

The J gene is TRBJ1-1, the V gene TRBV6-1; D remains unclear. There are 11 residues in the CDR3. Trimming cost V 0 bases and J 8 bases, with 4 bases left between them. CDR1 and CDR2 (germline): MNHNS, SASEGT. CDR3 coding DNA: TGTGCCAGCAGTGAAGCAGCCGAAGCTTTCTTT. Its translation: CASSEAAEAFF.

This sequence joins TRBV14 and TRBJ2-2; TRBD1 aligns across 7 bases. The CDR3 sequence is 16 residues long. Losses at the gene ends were 5 bases for V and 4 bases for J; bases not matched to a gene: 10. CDR1 SGHDN and CDR2 FVKESK come from the germline V gene. This CDR3 reads CASSNPSTGRTGELFF. The CDR3 coding sequence is TGTGCCAGCAGCAACCCCTCGACAGGGCGCACCGGGGAGCTGTTTTTT. Together with reference TRBV14 and TRBJ2-2, the CDR3 gives the full variable domain: EAGVTQFPSHSVIEKGQTVTLRCDPISGHDNLYWYRRVMGKEIKFLLHFVKESKQDESGMPNNRFLAERTGGTYSTLKVQPAELEDSGVYFCASSNPSTGRTGELFFGEGSRLTVL.

This clone was seen repeatedly, ten times or more. This rearrangement joins TRBV4-2 to TRBJ2-1, with D tentatively TRBD2 (6 bases). Germline V CDR1 and CDR2: LGHNA, YNFKEQ. Trimming removed 0 bases from V and 7 bases from J, with 16 bases in between. CDR3 length: 16 amino acids. The CDR3 sequence: CASSQEYGRVKNEQFF. CDR3 nucleotides: TGTGCCAGCAGCCAAGAATACGGGAGAGTCAAGAATGAGCAGTTCTTC.

The chain employs TRBV9 and TRBJ1-2; 8 bases are a match to TRBD1. J lost 4 bases, V lost 4 bases, and 12 bases had no gene match. The V gene's germline CDR1 is SGDLS and CDR2 YYNGEE. CDR3 length: 16 residues. The CDR3 spells CASSTPWATGGYGYTF. In DNA, the CDR3 is TGTGCCAGCAGCACACCGTGGGCAACAGGGGGCTATGGCTACACCTTC.

Here the CDR3 DNA reads TGCGCCAGCAGTGTCCAACCTCCGGGACAGGGGATCGGTGAGCAGTTCTTC. Its translation: CASSVQPPGQGIGEQFF. The chain recombines TRBV5-1 with TRBJ2-1; the match to TRBD1 covers 10 bases. The CDR3 loop spans 17 amino acids. V lost 5 bases and J lost 9; bases outside the gene matches: 17. The germline gives CDR1 SGHRS, CDR2 YFSETQ. The full variable domain, with the rest looked up from reference TRBV5-1 and TRBJ2-1, is KAGVTQTPRYLIKTRGQQVTLSCSPISGHRSVSWYQQTPGQGLQFLFEYFSETQRNKGNFPGRFSGRQFSNSRSEMNVSTLELGDSALYLCASSVQPPGQGIGEQFFGPGTRLTVL.